These 28 T cell receptor beta chains were all obtained from the same sample, sequenced in a study of blood T cell repertoires in COVID-19. Repertoires were generated with immunoSEQ multiplex PCR, while TCRdb's copy carries only in-frame clones and drops some. The sample yields 200,000 or so clones, over 80% seen once. Material: peripheral blood. These receptors all stem from a woman between 25 and 40 years old with acute or convalescent COVID-19.

CDR3 nucleotide sequence: TGTGCCAGTAGTTTCCGGGACAGGGCCTACAATGAGCAGTTCTTC. This codes for CASSFRDRAYNEQFF. This chain connects TRBV19 to TRBJ2-1; 9 bases agree with TRBD1. The germline V gene has CDR1 LNHDA and CDR2 SQIVND (reference sequence). The CDR3 runs to 15 residues. V gave up 5 bases and J gave up 2 bases; unmatched junction bases: 4.

The rearrangement uses TRBV27 and TRBJ1-1; no clear D. The CDR3 contains 13 residues. Trimming removed 4 bases at V and 3 bases at J, with 9 bases between. Germline values: CDR1 MNHEY, CDR2 SMNVEV (reference sequence). The CDR3 region has the DNA TGTGCCAGCAGTTGGCGGAGGGACACTGAAGCTTTCTTT. Translating it yields CASSWRRDTEAFF.

The V and J genes are TRBV5-8 and TRBJ2-7; possible D gene TRBD2, 7 bases. Germline-derived CDR1 and CDR2 are SGHTS and YDEGEE. This CDR3 has 16 residues. Trimming pared 2 bases from V and 2 bases from J, leaving 17 bases between. The CDR3 coding sequence is TGTGCCAGCAGCTTCGTTTCCGGGGGGCTTCCCTACGAGCAGTACTTC. Translating it yields CASSFVSGGLPYEQYF.

The chain links TRBV7-2 to TRBJ1-1, with 8 positions matching TRBD1. Germline CDR1 SGHTA, CDR2 FQGNSA. This CDR3 contains 13 residues. J lost 0 bases, V lost 9 bases, and 3 bases had no gene match. For the CDR3, the DNA is TGTGCCAGTGGACAGGGAGTGAACACTGAAGCTTTCTTT. Translation gives CASGQGVNTEAFF.

V is TRBV10-1 and J is TRBJ2-3; possible D gene TRBD2, 6 bases. Germline loops: CDR1 WNHNN, CDR2 SYGVQD (reference sequence). This CDR3 is built from 14 residues. Trimming took off 5 bases at V and 3 bases at J, with 12 bases between the two ends. In nucleotides, the CDR3 is TGCGCCAGCAGTAAGGAGGGGACTACAGATACGCAGTATTTT. Its translation is CASSKEGTTDTQYF.

Points on this clone: No conserved phenylalanine or tryptophan ends this CDR3, so it is likely a read error. The gene calls are TRBV28 and TRBJ2-4; 7 nucleotides align to TRBD1. The CDR3 spans 14 residues. The J segment lost 8 bases and the V segment lost 4 bases, leaving 8 bases of the junction unmatched. Germline lookup yields CDR1 MDHEN and CDR2 SYDVKM. The CDR3 DNA follows: TGTGCCAGCAGTTCAACGGGACAGCCTTACATTCAGTACCTC. Translated: CASSSTGQPYIQYL.

The rearrangement uses TRBV7-8 and TRBJ2-1, with 12 bases that match TRBD1. CDR1 and CDR2 from the germline V gene are SGHVS and FQNEAQ. Unmatched junction bases numbered 8, after V lost 5 bases and J lost 12 bases. This CDR3 comprises 14 residues. The CDR3 region is CASSVSGTGGWQFF. CDR3 DNA: TGTGCCAGCAGCGTATCCGGGACAGGGGGCTGGCAGTTCTTC.

In its sample, this clone was seen a few times. This chain joins TRBV9 and TRBJ2-1; D remains unclear. Germline-derived CDR1 and CDR2 are SGDLS and YYNGEE. Trimming took off 3 bases at V and 5 bases at J, with 6 bases between the two ends. This CDR3 comprises 12 residues. The DNA of the CDR3 is TGTGCCAGCAGCGCGGTCCACAATGAGCAGTTCTTC. Protein: CASSAVHNEQFF.

V usage is TRBV19 and J usage is TRBJ2-1; 7 bases line up with TRBD2. CDR3 size: 15 residues. CDR1 is LNHDA and CDR2 is SQIVND in the germline V gene (reference sequence). Losses at the gene ends were 8 bases for V and 2 bases for J; bases not matched to a gene: 9. The CDR3 sequence is CASRPTSPTYNEQFF. For the CDR3, the DNA is TGTGCCAGTCGACCGACTAGCCCGACCTACAATGAGCAGTTCTTC.

The rearrangement uses TRBV30 and TRBJ2-5; the D gene is possibly TRBD1 (7 bases). Trimming pared 4 bases from V and 3 bases from J, leaving 12 bases between. Germline V gene lookup returns CDR1 GTSNPN and CDR2 SVGIG (reference sequence). CDR3 length: 13 amino acids. CDR3 coding DNA: TGTGCCTGGATGCGGGACAGTAAAGAGACCCAGTACTTC. Translation gives CAWMRDSKETQYF.

V is TRBV5-1 and J is TRBJ1-2, with a tentative D call TRBD1 (6 bases). The CDR3 is 15 amino acids. Per germline, CDR1 SGHRS and CDR2 YFSETQ. With 1 base removed from V and 3 bases from J, the gap between germline ends came to 13 bases. The CDR3 is CASSLFPGDDYGYTF. CDR3 coding DNA: TGCGCCAGCAGCTTGTTTCCAGGGGACGACTATGGCTACACCTTC.

This chain uses TRBV5-1 with TRBJ2-2, with a weak D call TRBD1 (5 bases). This CDR3 region has 15 residues. From germline, CDR1 is SGHRS and CDR2 YFSETQ. Between the trimmed V and J ends, which lost 4 bases and 7 bases, there was a span of 17 bases. CDR3 DNA: TGCGCCAGCAGCCGTCAAACCAGGGTGGACGGGGAGCTGTTTTTT. It yields the protein CASSRQTRVDGELFF.

The gene calls are TRBV28 and TRBJ2-7; the D gene is possibly TRBD1 (5 bases). V was cut by 3 bases and J by 1 base, with 13 bases left in between. The CDR3 totals 15 residues. The germline CDR1 and CDR2 sequences are MDHEN and SYDVKM. CDR3 amino acids: CASSFGIPGSYEQYF. CDR3 DNA: TGTGCCAGCAGTTTTGGGATCCCAGGGTCCTACGAGCAGTACTTC.

The chain employs TRBV5-5 and TRBJ2-7; D is uncertain. Germline CDR1 is SGHKS and CDR2 is YYEKEE (reference sequence). The CDR3 runs to 13 residues. Trimming pared 0 bases from V and 6 bases from J, leaving 10 bases between. The CDR3 sequence is CASSLGFAREQYF. Here the CDR3 DNA reads TGTGCCAGCAGCTTGGGGTTTGCGCGCGAGCAGTACTTC.

The V and J genes are TRBV7-9 and TRBJ1-4; maybe TRBD1 (5 bases). Trimming removed 1 base from V and 6 bases from J, with 9 bases in between. The germline CDR1 and CDR2 sequences are SEHNR and FQNEAQ (reference sequence). This CDR3 contains 14 residues. The CDR3 is CASSLEGGDEKLFF. In DNA form, the CDR3 reads TGTGCCAGCAGCTTAGAGGGAGGGGATGAAAAACTGTTTTTT.

The chain uses TRBV28 and TRBJ1-1; 10 nucleotides line up with TRBD1. The CDR3 consists of 17 residues. The germline gives CDR1 MDHEN, CDR2 SYDVKM. V lost 5 bases, J lost 3 bases, and 12 bases stayed unmatched. As DNA, the CDR3 is TGTGCCAGCAGTACGGACAGGGGGGCTTTCGGTGACACTGAAGCTTTCTTT. It is translated as CASSTDRGAFGDTEAFF.

The chain employs TRBV28 and TRBJ1-2, with TRBD1 as a possible D gene (6 bases). Germline CDR1 reads MDHEN; CDR2 reads SYDVKM. The germline V and J ends were trimmed by 2 bases and 2 bases, with 12 bases remaining between them. CDR3 length: 15 residues. CDR3 coding DNA: TGTGCCAGCAGTTTACCGGCAGGGGAGAACTATGGCTACACCTTC. Its translation: CASSLPAGENYGYTF.

This rearrangement joins TRBV2 to TRBJ1-2; D ambiguous. Germline V CDR1 and CDR2: SNHLY, FYNNEI. Trimming removed 5 bases at V and 3 bases at J, with 19 bases between. This CDR3 has 16 residues. CDR3 region: CASSLTRQRVDYGYTF. For the CDR3, the DNA is TGTGCCAGCAGTCTTACGCGGCAGAGAGTCGACTATGGCTACACCTTC.

The V and J genes are TRBV3-1 (or the pseudogene TRBV3-2) and TRBJ1-1; the D gene is possibly TRBD1 (5 bases). Trimming removed 5 bases from V and 1 base from J, with 17 bases in between. CDR3 length: 16 amino acids. Germline loops: CDR1 LGHDT, CDR2 YNNKEL (reference sequence). The CDR3 loop reads CASSGGAWASNTEAFF. The CDR3 DNA reads as TGTGCCAGCAGCGGCGGGGCGTGGGCCTCGAACACTGAAGCTTTCTTT.

The chain has TRBV5-8 and TRBJ2-3; 8 bases match TRBD2. The germline gives CDR1 SGHTS, CDR2 YDEGEE. The CDR3 extends over 15 amino acids. Trimming took 5 bases from V and 2 from J; bases not matched to a gene: 7. DNA for the CDR3: TGTGCCAGCAGTACGCGGGGGGCCTCCACAGATACGCAGTATTTT. Its translation: CASSTRGASTDTQYF.

This chain links TRBV19 with TRBJ2-2, with 8 nucleotides matching TRBD2. CDR3 length: 22 residues. CDR1 and CDR2 (germline): LNHDA, SQIVND (reference sequence). V trimming: 0 bases; J trimming: 2 bases; junction bases outside the gene matches: 20. The DNA for the CDR3 is TGTGCCAGTAGTATAGATTTCCGTTGGTCCCCGGGGCGGGAGGAAAACACCGGGGAGCTGTTTTTT. Protein: CASSIDFRWSPGREENTGELFF.

This chain uses TRBV12-3 or TRBV12-4 with TRBJ2-7; TRBD1 aligns across 7 bases. The junction had 3 bases not matched to a gene; V was cut back by 5 bases and J by 2 bases. This CDR3 is built from 13 residues. This chain's CDR3 is CASSPGTAYEQYF. DNA for the CDR3: TGTGCCAGCAGTCCCGGGACAGCCTACGAGCAGTACTTC.

The rearrangement links TRBV19 to TRBJ1-2; TRBD1 matches 9 bases. Germline CDR1 LNHDA, CDR2 SQIVND (reference sequence). The junction had 7 bases not matched to a gene; V was cut back by 7 bases and J by 4 bases. The CDR3 covers 14 residues. The CDR3 loop reads CASNIMDRGYGYTF. CDR3 DNA sequence: TGTGCCAGTAACATCATGGACAGGGGCTATGGCTACACCTTC.

The V call is TRBV9, the J call TRBJ1-1; the D gene is possibly TRBD1 (6 bases). The V end lost 2 bases, the J end lost 7 bases, and 24 bases lay between the germline ends. The CDR3 has 17 residues. CDR1 and CDR2 (germline): SGDLS, YYNGEE. The CDR3 protein is CASSVDIQGWARGEAFF. The CDR3, as DNA: TGTGCCAGCAGCGTGGATATACAGGGATGGGCCCGGGGTGAAGCTTTCTTT. The whole variable domain, remainder taken from reference TRBV9 and TRBJ1-1, is DSGVTQTPKHLITATGQRVTLRCSPRSGDLSVYWYQQSLDQGLQFLIQYYNGEERAKGNILERFSAQQFPDLHSELNLSSLELGDSALYFCASSVDIQGWARGEAFFGQGTRLTVV.

The J gene is TRBJ2-3, the V gene TRBV6-2 or TRBV6-3; D gene uncertain. This CDR3 is 14 amino acids long. From germline, CDR1 is MNHEY and CDR2 SVGEGT. V was shortened by 4 bases and J by 4 bases, with 12 bases between the two germline ends. CDR3 region: CASSSADSPDTQYF. The CDR3 nucleotides are TGTGCCAGCAGTTCGGCAGATAGCCCAGATACGCAGTATTTT.

The chain links TRBV5-1 to TRBJ2-2; 8 positions agree with TRBD2. Unmatched junction bases numbered 11, after V lost 7 bases and J lost 6 bases. The CDR3 runs to 15 residues. Germline V lookup: CDR1 SGHRS, CDR2 YFSETQ. The CDR3 DNA reads as TGCGCCAGCTCCCAGGTAGCGGGACGCGCCGGGGAGCTGTTTTTT. As protein: CASSQVAGRAGELFF.

The V and J genes are TRBV28 and TRBJ2-5; tentatively, D is TRBD2 (5 bases). The CDR3 is 15 amino acids. Germline V gene lookup returns CDR1 MDHEN and CDR2 SYDVKM. V lost 2 bases to trimming and J lost 3 bases, with 13 bases between them. The DNA for the CDR3 is TGTGCCAGCAGTTTAATTTGGGGAGTTGAAGAGACCCAGTACTTC. It codes for CASSLIWGVEETQYF.

This clone was counted a few times. V usage is TRBV5-1 and J usage is TRBJ2-7, with D possibly being TRBD1 (5 bases). The CDR3 spans 13 residues. Trimming stripped 3 bases from V and 2 bases from J, with 9 bases between. The germline V gene has CDR1 SGHRS and CDR2 YFSETQ. Here the CDR3 DNA reads TGCGCCAGCAGCTCGACAGAAACCTACGAGCAGTACTTC. Amino acid sequence: CASSSTETYEQYF.